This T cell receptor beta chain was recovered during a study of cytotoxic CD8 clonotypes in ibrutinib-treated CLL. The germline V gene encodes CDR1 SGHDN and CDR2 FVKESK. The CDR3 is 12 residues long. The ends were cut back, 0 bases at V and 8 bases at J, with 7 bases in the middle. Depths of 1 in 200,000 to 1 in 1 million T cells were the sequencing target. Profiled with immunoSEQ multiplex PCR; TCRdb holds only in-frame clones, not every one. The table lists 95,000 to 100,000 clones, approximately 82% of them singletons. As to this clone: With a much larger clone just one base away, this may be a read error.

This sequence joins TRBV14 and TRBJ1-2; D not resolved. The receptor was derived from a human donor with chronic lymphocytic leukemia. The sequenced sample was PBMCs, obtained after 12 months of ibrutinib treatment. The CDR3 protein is CASSQDSEGYTF. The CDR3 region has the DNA TGTGCCAGCAGCCAAGATTCAGAAGGCTACACCTTC.